The TCR beta chain under discussion was sequenced for a study of CD8 T cells in Susac syndrome. The V end was cut by 6 bases, the J end by 0 bases, with 12 bases between. CDR1 is SNHLY and CDR2 is FYNNEI in the germline V gene. The CDR3 length is 15 residues. TEMRA cells were FACS-enriched and CD8+ and CD4+ T cells negatively isolated. RNA in amounts of about 0.5 to 1 ug was reverse transcribed with random hexamers. TCRdb analysed the immunoSEQ multiplex PCR reads with MiXCR anew, one entry per CDR3 protein. The table records 170,000 or so distinct CDR3 sequences, 90% to 96% of them present only once.

This clonotype was sampled from a human donor with Susac syndrome. The chain couples TRBV2 to TRBJ2-4; D is unresolved. Specimen: CD4+ T cells from PBMCs. CDR3 sequence: CASRSPTEAKNIQYF. For the CDR3, the DNA is TGTGCCAGCAGGTCCCCCACCGAAGCCAAAAACATTCAGTACTTC.